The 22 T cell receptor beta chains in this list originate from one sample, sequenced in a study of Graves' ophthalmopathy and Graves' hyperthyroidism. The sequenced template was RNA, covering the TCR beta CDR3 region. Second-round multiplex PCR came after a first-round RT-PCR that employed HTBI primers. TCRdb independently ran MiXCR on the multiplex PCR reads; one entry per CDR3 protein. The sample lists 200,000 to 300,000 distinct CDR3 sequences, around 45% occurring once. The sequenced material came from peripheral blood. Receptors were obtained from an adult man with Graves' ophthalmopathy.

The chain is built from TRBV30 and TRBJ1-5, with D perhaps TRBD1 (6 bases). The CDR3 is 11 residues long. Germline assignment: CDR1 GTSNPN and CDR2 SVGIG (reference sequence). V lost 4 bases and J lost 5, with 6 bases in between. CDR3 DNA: TGTGCCTGGACAGGGGATCAGCCCCAGCATTTT. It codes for CAWTGDQPQHF. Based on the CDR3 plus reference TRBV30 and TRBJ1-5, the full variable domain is SQTIHQWPATLVQPVGSPLSLECTVEGTSNPNLYWYRQAAGRGLQLLFYSVGIGQISSEVPQNLSASRPQDRQFILSSKKLLLSDSGFYLCAWTGDQPQHFGDGTRLSIL.

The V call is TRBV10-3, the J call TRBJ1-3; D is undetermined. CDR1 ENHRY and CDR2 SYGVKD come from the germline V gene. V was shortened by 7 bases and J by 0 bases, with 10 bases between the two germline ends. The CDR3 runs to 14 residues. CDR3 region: CAIMGIDSGNTIYF. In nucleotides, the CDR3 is TGTGCCATCATGGGCATAGACTCTGGAAACACCATATATTTT.

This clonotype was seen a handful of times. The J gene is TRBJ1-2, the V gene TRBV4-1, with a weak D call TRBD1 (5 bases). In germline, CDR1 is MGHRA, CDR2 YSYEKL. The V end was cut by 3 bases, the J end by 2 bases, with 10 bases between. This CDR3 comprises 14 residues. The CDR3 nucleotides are TGCGCCAGCAGCCATGGGACGGCGAACTATGGCTACACCTTC. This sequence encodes CASSHGTANYGYTF.

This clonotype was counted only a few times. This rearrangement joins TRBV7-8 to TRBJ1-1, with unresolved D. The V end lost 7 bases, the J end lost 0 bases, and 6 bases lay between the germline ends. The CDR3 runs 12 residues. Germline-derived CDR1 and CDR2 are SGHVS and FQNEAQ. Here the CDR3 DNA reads TGTGCCAGCAACCGCATGAACACTGAAGCTTTCTTT. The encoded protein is CASNRMNTEAFF. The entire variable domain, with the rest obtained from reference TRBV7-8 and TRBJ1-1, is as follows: GAGVSQSPRYKVAKRGQDVALRCDPISGHVSLFWYQQALGQGPEFLTYFQNEAQLDKSGLPSDRFFAERPEGSVSTLKIQRTQQEDSAVYLCASNRMNTEAFFGQGTRLTVV.

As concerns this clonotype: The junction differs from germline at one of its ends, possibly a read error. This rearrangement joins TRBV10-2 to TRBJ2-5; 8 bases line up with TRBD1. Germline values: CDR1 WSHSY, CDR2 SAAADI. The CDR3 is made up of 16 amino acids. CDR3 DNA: TGTGCCAGCAGTGGACAGGGTATCTCCCACCAAGAGACCCAGTACTTC. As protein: CASSGQGISHQETQYF.

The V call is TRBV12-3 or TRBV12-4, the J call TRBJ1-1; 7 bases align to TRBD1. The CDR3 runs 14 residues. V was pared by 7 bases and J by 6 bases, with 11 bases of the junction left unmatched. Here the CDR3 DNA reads TGTGCCAGCACGAAGGGGGCAGGGTCCCCTGAAGCTTTCTTT. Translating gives CASTKGAGSPEAFF.

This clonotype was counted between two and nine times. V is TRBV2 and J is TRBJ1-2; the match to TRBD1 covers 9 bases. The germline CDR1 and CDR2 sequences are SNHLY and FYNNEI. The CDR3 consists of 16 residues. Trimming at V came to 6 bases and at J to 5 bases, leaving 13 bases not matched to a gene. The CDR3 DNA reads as TGTGCCAGCAGGCCCCCCCGGGACAGGGTTTTGTATGGCTACACCTTC. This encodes CASRPPRDRVLYGYTF.

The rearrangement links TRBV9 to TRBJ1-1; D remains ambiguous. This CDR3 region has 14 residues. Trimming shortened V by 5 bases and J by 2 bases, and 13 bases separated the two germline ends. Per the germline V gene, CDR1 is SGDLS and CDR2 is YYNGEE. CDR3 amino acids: CASSSSAYNTEAFF. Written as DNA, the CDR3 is TGTGCCAGCAGTTCGTCAGCGTACAACACTGAAGCTTTCTTT.

In DNA form, the CDR3 reads TGTGCCATCAGACCTTGGGACAGGGACTTGACTGAAGCTTTCTTT. Translation: CAIRPWDRDLTEAFF. J is TRBJ1-1 and V is TRBV10-3; 9 nucleotides align to TRBD1. This CDR3 has 15 residues. The V gene's germline CDR1 is ENHRY and CDR2 SYGVKD. Germline trimming cut 6 bases from V and 5 bases from J; bases unmatched to any gene: 10.

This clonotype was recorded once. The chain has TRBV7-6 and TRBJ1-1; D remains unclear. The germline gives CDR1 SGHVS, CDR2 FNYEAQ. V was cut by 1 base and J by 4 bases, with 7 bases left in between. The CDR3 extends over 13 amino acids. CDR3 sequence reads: CASSLGALTEAFF. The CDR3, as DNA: TGTGCCAGCAGCTTAGGGGCCCTCACTGAAGCTTTCTTT.

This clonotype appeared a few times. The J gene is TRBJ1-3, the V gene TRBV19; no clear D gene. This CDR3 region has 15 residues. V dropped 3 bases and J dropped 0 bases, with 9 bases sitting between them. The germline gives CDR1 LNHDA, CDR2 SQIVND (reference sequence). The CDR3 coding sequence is TGTGCCAGTAGTATGAAGATAAGCTCTGGAAACACCATATATTTT. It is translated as CASSMKISSGNTIYF.

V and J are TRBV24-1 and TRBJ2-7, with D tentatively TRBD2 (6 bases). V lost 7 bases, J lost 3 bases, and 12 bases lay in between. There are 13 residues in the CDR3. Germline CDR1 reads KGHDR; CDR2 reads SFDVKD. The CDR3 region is CATSLHGGYEQYF. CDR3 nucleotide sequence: TGTGCCACCAGCCTCCACGGGGGCTACGAGCAGTACTTC.

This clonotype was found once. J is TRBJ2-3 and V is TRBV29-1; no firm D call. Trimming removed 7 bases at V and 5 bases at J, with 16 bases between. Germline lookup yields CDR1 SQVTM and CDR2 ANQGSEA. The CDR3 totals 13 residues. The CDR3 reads CSAAARFRDTQYF. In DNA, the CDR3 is TGCAGCGCGGCTGCGCGGTTCCGAGATACGCAGTATTTT.

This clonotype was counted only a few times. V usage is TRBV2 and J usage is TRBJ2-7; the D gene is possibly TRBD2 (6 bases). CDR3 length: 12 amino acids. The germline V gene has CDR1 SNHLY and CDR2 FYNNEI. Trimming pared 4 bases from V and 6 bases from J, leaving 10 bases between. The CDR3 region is CASSGDGGEQYF. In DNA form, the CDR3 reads TGTGCCAGCAGTGGGGACGGGGGCGAGCAGTACTTC.

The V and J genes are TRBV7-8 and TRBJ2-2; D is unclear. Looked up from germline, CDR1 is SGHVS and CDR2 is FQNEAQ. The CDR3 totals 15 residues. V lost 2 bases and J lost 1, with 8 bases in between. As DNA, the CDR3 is TGTGCCAGCAGCTTAACAGTGGGGAACACCGGGGAGCTGTTTTTT. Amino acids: CASSLTVGNTGELFF.

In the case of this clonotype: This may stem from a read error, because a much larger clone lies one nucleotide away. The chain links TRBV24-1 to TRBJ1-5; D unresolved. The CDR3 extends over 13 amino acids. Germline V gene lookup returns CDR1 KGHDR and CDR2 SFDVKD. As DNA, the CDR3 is TGTGCCATCAGTGAAAGGGATAATCAGCCCCAGCATTTT. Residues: CAISERDNQPQHF.

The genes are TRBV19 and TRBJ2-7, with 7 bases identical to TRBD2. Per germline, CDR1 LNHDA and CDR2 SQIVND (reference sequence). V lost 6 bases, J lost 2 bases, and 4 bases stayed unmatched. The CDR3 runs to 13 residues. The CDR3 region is CASSLAVTYEQYF. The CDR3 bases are TGTGCCAGTAGCCTAGCGGTTACCTACGAGCAGTACTTC.

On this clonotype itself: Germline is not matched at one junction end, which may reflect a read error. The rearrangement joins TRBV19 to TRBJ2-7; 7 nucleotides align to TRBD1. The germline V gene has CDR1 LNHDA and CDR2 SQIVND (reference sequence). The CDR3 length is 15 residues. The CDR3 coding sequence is TGTGCCAGCAGTATTAGGACAGGAAGGCACTACGAGCAGTACTTC. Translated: CASSIRTGRHYEQYF.

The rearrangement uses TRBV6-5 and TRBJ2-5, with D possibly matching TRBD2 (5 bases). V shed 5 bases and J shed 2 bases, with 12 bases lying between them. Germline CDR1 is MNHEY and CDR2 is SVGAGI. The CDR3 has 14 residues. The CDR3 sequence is CASSLTRIQETQYF. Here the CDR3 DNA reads TGTGCCAGCAGTCTCACTAGGATACAAGAGACCCAGTACTTC.

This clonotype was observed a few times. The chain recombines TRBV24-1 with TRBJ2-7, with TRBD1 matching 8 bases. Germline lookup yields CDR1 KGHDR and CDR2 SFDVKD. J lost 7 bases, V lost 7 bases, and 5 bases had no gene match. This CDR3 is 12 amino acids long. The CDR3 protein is CATREDRDEQYF. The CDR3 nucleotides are TGTGCCACCAGAGAGGACAGGGATGAGCAGTACTTC.

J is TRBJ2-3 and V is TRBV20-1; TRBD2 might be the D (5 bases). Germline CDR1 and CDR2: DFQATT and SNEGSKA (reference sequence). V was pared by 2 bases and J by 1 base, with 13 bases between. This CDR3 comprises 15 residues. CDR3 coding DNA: TGCAGTGCTAGATCTCTAGCTGGGGGCACAGATACGCAGTATTTT. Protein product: CSARSLAGGTDTQYF.

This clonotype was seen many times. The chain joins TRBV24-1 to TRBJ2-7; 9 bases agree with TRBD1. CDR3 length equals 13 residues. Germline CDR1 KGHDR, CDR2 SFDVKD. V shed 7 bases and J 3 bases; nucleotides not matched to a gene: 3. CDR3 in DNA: TGTGCCACCAGCACAGGGGGCAGCTACGAGCAGTACTTC. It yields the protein CATSTGGSYEQYF.